The T cell receptor (beta chain) under discussion was sequenced for a study of T-cell memory formation after mild COVID-19. At the level of the study: TCR clustering was largely donor specific.

This clonotype was picked up a small number of times. Its antigen is still unknown. Study results and limitations: Clones contracting over day 15 to 85 were CD4/CD8 balanced, with later expanders leaning CD4+.

V was shortened by 0 bases and J by 0 bases, with 6 bases between the two germline ends. The length of the CDR3 is 14 residues. Germline CDR1 is SGHRS and CDR2 is YFSETQ. A single record per CDR3 protein comes from TCRdb applying MiXCR to the 5' RACE reads. The sample has approximately 290,000 distinct CDR3 sequences, 8% to 9% seen once. Source material: PBMCs or a T cell subset sorted from them (not recorded which). This receptor was taken from a man aged 18 to 30 who had mild COVID-19 (a few samples of this study predate the infection). Cell type and time point are not known. V usage is TRBV5-1 and J usage is TRBJ1-1; D is ambiguous. CDR3: CASSLGWVNTEAFF. Written as DNA, the CDR3 is TGCGCCAGCAGCTTGGGGTGGGTGAACACTGAAGCTTTCTTT.